Shown below are 20 T cell receptor beta chains from a single sample sequenced in a study of post-analysis software for immune sequencing data. Unique molecular identifiers were present in the TCR beta cDNA libraries. Each CDR3 protein gets one entry after TCRdb re-called the PCR reads with MiXCR. The profile shows under 200,000 distinct CDR3 sequences, 36% of them singletons. The sequences come from blood, collected after autologous hematopoietic stem cell transplantation. These receptors were taken from a girl between 10 and 17 years old with multiple sclerosis.

About this clonotype: A read error may produce the germline difference seen at one junction end. The J gene is TRBJ2-7, the V gene TRBV12-3 or TRBV12-4, with 7 bases identical to TRBD1. The CDR3 sequence is 20 residues long. The CDR3 bases are TGTACCAGCAGTCTGTCGACAGGGATCAATCATTTACGCCTCTCCTACGAGCAGTACTTC. Translating it yields CTSSLSTGINHLRLSYEQYF.

The gene calls are TRBV9 and TRBJ1-2; D gene uncertain. From germline, CDR1 is SGDLS and CDR2 YYNGEE. This CDR3 region has 15 residues. V dropped 3 bases and J dropped 0 bases, with 12 bases sitting between them. This CDR3 is CASSAASAANYGYTF. The CDR3 DNA is TGTGCCAGCAGCGCAGCTTCCGCCGCTAACTATGGCTACACCTTC.

The rearrangement uses TRBV14 and TRBJ2-1; 12 nucleotides match TRBD2. Germline values: CDR1 SGHDN, CDR2 FVKESK. Germline trimming cut 6 bases from V and 6 bases from J; bases unmatched to any gene: 6. The CDR3 has 15 residues. The CDR3 nucleotides read TGTGCCAGCAGTCGGAGACTAGCGGGAGTCAATGAGCAGTTCTTC. This gives the protein CASSRRLAGVNEQFF.

This clonotype was counted only a few times. The J gene is TRBJ2-5, the V gene TRBV5-1, with D uncertain. The length of the CDR3 is 13 residues. Trimming left V 0 bases short and J 4 bases short, with 7 bases between. The V gene's germline CDR1 is SGHRS and CDR2 YFSETQ. CDR3 DNA: TGCGCCAGCAGCTTGGGAAGGACAGAGACCCAGTACTTC. This translates into CASSLGRTETQYF.

This rearrangement joins TRBV7-9 to TRBJ2-7; no clear D gene. The germline gives CDR1 SEHNR, CDR2 FQNEAQ (reference sequence). V lost 1 base to trimming and J lost 3 bases, with 10 bases between them. The CDR3 runs to 14 residues. The CDR3 DNA reads TGTGCCAGCAGCTTAGGCTCGCCAGGCTACGAGCAGTACTTC. This gives the protein CASSLGSPGYEQYF. The full variable domain, rest sourced from reference TRBV7-9 and TRBJ2-7, is DTGVSQNPRHKITKRGQNVTFRCDPISEHNRLYWYRQTLGQGPEFLTYFQNEAQLEKSRLLSDRFSAERPKGSFSTLEIQRTEQGDSAMYLCASSLGSPGYEQYFGPGTRLTVT.

There are many counts of this clonotype. The rearrangement joins TRBV12-3 or TRBV12-4 to TRBJ2-1; a weak D match, TRBD2 (5 bases). V lost 1 base to trimming and J lost 2 bases, with 9 bases between them. The CDR3 is made up of 15 amino acids. CDR3 residues: CASSLGESPYNEQFF. The DNA of the CDR3 is TGTGCCAGCAGTTTAGGGGAGAGCCCCTACAATGAGCAGTTCTTC.

The chain joins TRBV2 to TRBJ1-6; no definite D call. V was cut by 5 bases and J by 7 bases, with 15 bases left in between. The CDR3 runs 15 residues. CDR1 and CDR2 (germline): SNHLY, FYNNEI. The CDR3 spells CASSPTDGSNSPLHF. In DNA form, the CDR3 reads TGTGCCAGCAGTCCTACCGACGGGTCAAATTCACCCCTCCACTTT.

The chain has TRBV28 and TRBJ1-4; perhaps TRBD1 as D (5 bases). CDR1 is MDHEN and CDR2 is SYDVKM in the germline V gene. The CDR3 length is 15 residues. Trimming left V 3 bases short and J 8 bases short, with 16 bases between. This chain's CDR3 is CASSFYRTGPEKLFF. The DNA for the CDR3 is TGTGCCAGCAGTTTTTACAGGACGGGTCCCGAAAAACTGTTTTTT.

The chain is built from TRBV14 and TRBJ2-1, with D perhaps matching TRBD1 (6 bases). Germline-derived CDR1 and CDR2 are SGHDN and FVKESK. Trimming pared 0 bases from V and 4 bases from J, leaving 13 bases between. This CDR3 has 16 residues. The CDR3 loop is CASSQDVGAIYNEQFF. The CDR3 DNA reads TGTGCCAGCAGCCAAGACGTGGGGGCGATTTACAATGAGCAGTTCTTC.

The rearrangement uses TRBV6-6 and TRBJ1-2, with a tentative D call TRBD1 (6 bases). This CDR3 spans 14 amino acids. The V end was cut by 4 bases, the J end by 2 bases, with 11 bases between. CDR1 MNHNY and CDR2 SVGAGI come from the germline V gene (reference sequence). CDR3 DNA sequence: TGTGCCAGCAGTTCCCGACAGGCCAACTATGGCTACACCTTC. Amino acid sequence: CASSSRQANYGYTF.

This chain links TRBV2 with TRBJ2-3, with 7 bases fitting TRBD1. Germline CDR1 and CDR2: SNHLY and FYNNEI. The V gene end was trimmed by 2 bases and the J gene end by 1 base; junction bases not matched to a gene: 3. This CDR3 contains 15 residues. The CDR3 nucleotides are TGTGCCAGCAGTGAAACAGGGGTCGGCACAGATACGCAGTATTTT. Residues: CASSETGVGTDTQYF.

This chain connects TRBV6-5 to TRBJ1-2; 9 bases are shared with TRBD1. Germline assignment: CDR1 MNHEY and CDR2 SVGAGI. Trimming took 5 bases from V and 4 from J; bases not matched to a gene: 8. The CDR3 loop spans 15 amino acids. The CDR3 here is CASSQGTGKTYGYTF. In DNA, the CDR3 is TGTGCCAGCAGTCAGGGGACAGGGAAGACCTATGGCTACACCTTC.

This clonotype was seen once. The chain carries TRBV9 and TRBJ2-1; 9 positions agree with TRBD2. CDR1 is SGDLS and CDR2 is YYNGEE in the germline V gene. Losses at the gene ends were 4 bases for V and 6 bases for J; bases not matched to a gene: 11. The CDR3 sequence is 16 residues long. CDR3 sequence (DNA): TGTGCCAGCAGCCCTCGTTCCGGCGGGAGGGCCAATGAGCAGTTCTTC. Its protein product is CASSPRSGGRANEQFF.

The V and J genes are TRBV6-1 and TRBJ2-3; D remains ambiguous. This CDR3 contains 16 residues. The V gene's germline CDR1 is MNHNS and CDR2 SASEGT. The V gene lost 5 bases and the J gene lost 0 bases, with 15 bases spanning the gap. The CDR3 sequence is CASSWIAGSSTDTQYF. For the CDR3, the DNA is TGTGCCAGCAGTTGGATAGCTGGTTCTAGCACAGATACGCAGTATTTT.

The chain has TRBV20-1 and TRBJ2-4; D call uncertain. The CDR3 is made up of 10 amino acids. V lost 6 bases and J 9 bases, leaving 9 bases between the germline ends. Germline CDR1 and CDR2: DFQATT and SNEGSKA (reference sequence). Written as DNA, the CDR3 is TGCAGTGCGGCTAAGGGCATTCAGTACTTC. Residues: CSAAKGIQYF.

This clonotype was seen only a few times. The genes are TRBV2 and TRBJ2-1; 9 bases are shared with TRBD2. Losses at the gene ends were 3 bases for V and 0 bases for J; bases not matched to a gene: 12. CDR3 length equals 19 residues. Germline V gives CDR1 SNHLY, CDR2 FYNNEI. The CDR3 sequence: CASSDTSGFLGTSYNEQFF. The CDR3 nucleotides read TGTGCCAGCAGTGACACTAGCGGGTTCTTAGGGACCTCCTACAATGAGCAGTTCTTC.

The chain employs TRBV5-1 and TRBJ2-1; 9 positions agree with TRBD2. With V trimmed by 4 bases and J by 3 bases, 5 bases remained unmatched. The CDR3 length is 15 residues. Per the germline V gene, CDR1 is SGHRS and CDR2 is YFSETQ. This CDR3 is CASSTTSGYYNEQFF. CDR3 coding DNA: TGCGCCAGCAGCACGACTAGCGGATACTACAATGAGCAGTTCTTC.

The V and J genes are TRBV7-2 and TRBJ2-5, with TRBD1 matching 7 bases. CDR1 is SGHTA, CDR2 FQGNSA, per germline. The CDR3 is made up of 15 amino acids. V shed 1 base and J 0 bases; nucleotides not matched to a gene: 2. The CDR3 region has the DNA TGTGCCAGCAGCTTAGACAGGGGCGACCAAGAGACCCAGTACTTC. It encodes CASSLDRGDQETQYF.

CDR3 nucleotides: TGTGCCAGCAGCCCACGGGACACGGTGAGCTACGAGCAGTACTTC. Its protein product is CASSPRDTVSYEQYF. The chain couples TRBV7-9 to TRBJ2-7; the D gene is possibly TRBD1 (6 bases). Germline-derived CDR1 and CDR2 are SEHNR and FQNEAQ (reference sequence). The CDR3 runs 15 residues. V shed 5 bases and J shed 3 bases, with 17 bases lying between them.

This rearrangement joins TRBV5-1 to TRBJ2-7, with D possibly matching TRBD2 (5 bases). Trimming shortened V by 1 base and J by 7 bases, and 12 bases separated the two germline ends. This CDR3 is built from 13 residues. The germline V gene encodes CDR1 SGHRS and CDR2 YFSETQ. Here the CDR3 reads CASSLRGWREQYF. DNA for the CDR3: TGCGCCAGCAGCTTGCGGGGTTGGCGGGAGCAGTACTTC.